This is a list of T cell receptor beta chains from one sample in a study of cytomegalovirus exposure and HLA in healthy donors. Produced via immunoSEQ multiplex PCR; TCRdb's table is partial and in-frame only. Of approximately 150,000 clones detected, around 80% appear once; the ten largest clones hold around 1.5%. Sequenced sample: PBMCs. The source of these receptors is a woman in her late teens or twenties in good health and CMV-seronegative. Both conserved end residues are part of each CDR3. Fields, in order: clone size, D gene, J gene, V gene, CDR3 DNA, CDR3 protein. D genes are given only for firm matches. Size values are once, few and many counts, or a class for expanded clones, and some rows have none.

. | . | TRBJ2-2 | TRBV30 | TGTGCCTGGAAAATAACCGGGGAGCTGTTTTTT | CAWKITGELFF
few | . | TRBJ2-7 | TRBV7-2 | TGTGCCAGCAGCCCTGAACCCAGGGGCCTTTACGAGCAGTACTTC | CASSPEPRGLYEQYF
. | TRBD1 | TRBJ2-5 | TRBV5-6 | TGTGCCAGCAGCCCAACAGGGGGCCAAGAGACCCAGTACTTC | CASSPTGGQETQYF
. | . | TRBJ1-2 | TRBV30 | TGTGCCTGGAACGCAGGGCCTAACTATGGCTACACCTTC | CAWNAGPNYGYTF
. | TRBD1 | TRBJ2-6 | TRBV5-4 | TGTGCCAGCAGCTCTCACTATCTGACAGGGACGGCTGGGGCCAACGTCCTGACTTTC | CASSSHYLTGTAGANVLTF
. | . | TRBJ1-5 | TRBV6-1 | TGTGCCAGCAGGCCGACAGAGAGTAATCAGCCCCAGCATTTT | CASRPTESNQPQHF
few | . | TRBJ2-6 | TRBV21-1 | TGTGCCAGCAGCACGCGGGACAGGGTTTTCTCTGGGGCCAACGTCCTGACTTTC | CASSTRDRVFSGANVLTF
. | TRBD1 | TRBJ2-7 | TRBV6-7 | TGTGCCAGCGTAAGAGGACAGGGTCGAACCTACGAGCAGTACTTC | CASVRGQGRTYEQYF
. | TRBD2 | TRBJ2-1 | TRBV6-4 | TGTGCCAGCAGTGAGGGACTAGCGGGGAACAATGAGCAGTTCTTC | CASSEGLAGNNEQFF
. | TRBD2 | TRBJ2-1 | TRBV29-1 | TGCAGGGTGGCGGGAGGGCCCTACAATGAGCAGTTCTTC | CRVAGGPYNEQFF
few | . | TRBJ1-2 | TRBV6-1 | TGTGCCAGCAGTGAAGCGGCGGACAGTGACTATGGCTACACCTTC | CASSEAADSDYGYTF
. | TRBD2 | TRBJ2-5 | TRBV19 | TGTGCCAGTAGTATAGATCGCGGGAGAAGCGAGACCCAGTACTTC | CASSIDRGRSETQYF
. | . | TRBJ1-2 | TRBV13 | TGTGCCAGCAGCCAGCAGAGGATCTATGGCTACACCTTC | CASSQQRIYGYTF
. | . | TRBJ1-1 | TRBV5-6 | TGTGCCAGCAGGTACGAGCCCCAGGGCACTGAAGCTTTCTTT | CASRYEPQGTEAFF
. | TRBD1 | TRBJ1-1 | TRBV19 | TGTGCCAGTAGTGTTCAGGGGGGAACTGGAAGCACTGAAGCTTTCTTT | CASSVQGGTGSTEAFF
. | TRBD2 | TRBJ2-1 | TRBV5-5 | TGTGCCAGCAGCCCGACTAGCGGGAGGGACAATGAGCAGTTCTTC | CASSPTSGRDNEQFF
. | . | TRBJ1-2 | TRBV19 | TGTGCCAGTAGTACCCTGGGGAGGGGCTATGGCTACACCTTC | CASSTLGRGYGYTF
. | TRBD1 | TRBJ1-1 | TRBV27 | TGTGCCAGCGGGCTAAGCTTTCACAGGGGGAACACTGAAGCTTTCTTT | CASGLSFHRGNTEAFF
. | . | TRBJ2-7 | TRBV12-5 | TGTGCTAGTGGTTCTGGACAGAACTACGAGCAGTACTTC | CASGSGQNYEQYF
. | . | TRBJ1-1 | TRBV19 | TGTGCCAGTAGTCCCCAGGTGGGAGACACTGAAGCTTTCTTT | CASSPQVGDTEAFF
. | . | TRBJ2-7 | TRBV7-9 | TGTGCCAGCAGCTTAAACGGACTAACCTACGAGCAGTACTTC | CASSLNGLTYEQYF
. | TRBD2 | TRBJ2-5 | TRBV19 | TGTGCCAGTAGTATTCGGGGGGTGGTGACCCAGTACTTC | CASSIRGVVTQYF
few | TRBD1 | TRBJ1-5 | TRBV6-1 | TGTGCCAGCAGCTGGGGACAGGGGAATCAGCCCCAGCATTTT | CASSWGQGNQPQHF
few | TRBD1 | TRBJ1-4 | TRBV7-8 | TGTGCCAGCAGCATTCACAGGGGTGAAAAACTGTTTTTT | CASSIHRGEKLFF
. | TRBD1 | TRBJ1-1 | TRBV27 | TGTGCCAGCGCGGACAGGGAGGATGACACTGAAGCTTTCTTT | CASADREDDTEAFF
. | . | TRBJ1-2 | TRBV4-1 | TGCGCCAGCAGCCAAGAGGTCTCGTCCAGGGCACATGGCTACACCTTC | CASSQEVSSRAHGYTF
. | . | TRBJ2-1 | TRBV10-1 | TGCGCCAGCAGTGAATCGGGAGCGGTAGTTTACAATGAGCAGTTCTTC | CASSESGAVVYNEQFF
. | . | TRBJ2-7 | TRBV25-1 | TGTGCCGTCTCCCCGGGGCGGGACTCCTACGAGCAGTACTTC | CAVSPGRDSYEQYF
. | . | TRBJ2-1 | TRBV27 | TGTGCCAGCAGTTTATCGTCGACTAGTACCAATGAGCAGTTCTTC | CASSLSSTSTNEQFF
. | TRBD1 | TRBJ2-5 | TRBV5-4 | TGTGCCAGCAGCTTGGGACAGGGCGAGACCCAGTACTTC | CASSLGQGETQYF
. | TRBD2 | TRBJ2-5 | TRBV10-2 | TGCGCCAGCACTCTCCAGCCGGGGCTAGCGGGGGGGGAGACCCAGTACTTC | CASTLQPGLAGGETQYF
. | . | TRBJ1-2 | TRBV4-2 | TGTGCCAGCAGCCAAGAGGACAGCTATGGCTACACCTTC | CASSQEDSYGYTF
. | TRBD1 | TRBJ1-1 | TRBV2 | TGTGCCAGCATCTTTGACAGGGGAGTCACTGAAGCTTTCTTT | CASIFDRGVTEAFF
once | . | TRBJ2-1 | TRBV29-1 | TGCAGCGTCTCATACCGACTAGTGGATAATGAGCAGTTCTTC | CSVSYRLVDNEQFF
. | TRBD1 | TRBJ2-2 | TRBV4-1 | TGCGCCAGCAGCCCGAGACAGGGATACACCGGGGAGCTGTTTTTT | CASSPRQGYTGELFF
. | . | TRBJ2-5 | TRBV1 | TGCACCAGCAGCCAAGATTACCTAGAAGAGACCCAGTACTTC | CTSSQDYLEETQYF
. | . | TRBJ2-7 | TRBV14 | TGTGCCAGCAGCCAAGCTACAGGGCCTTTCTACGAGCAGTACTTC | CASSQATGPFYEQYF
few | . | TRBJ2-7 | TRBV30 | TGTGCCGGGACACGACCGTCCCACTACGAGCAGTACTTC | CAGTRPSHYEQYF
few | . | TRBJ2-4 | TRBV18 | TGTGCCAGCTCCCCCCAGAACATTCAGTACTTC | CASSPQNIQYF
. | . | TRBJ2-3 | TRBV4-1 | TGCGCCAGCAGAGAGGGGGACACAGATACGCAGTATTTT | CASREGDTDTQYF
. | TRBD2 | TRBJ2-7 | TRBV19 | TGTGCCAGTAGTATAGATTCCCCTAGCGGGGACTACGAGCAGTACTTC | CASSIDSPSGDYEQYF
once | . | TRBJ1-1 | TRBV6-5 | TGTGCCAGCAGCCCGACCAGCGTCGGTACTGAAGCTTTCTTT | CASSPTSVGTEAFF
few | . | TRBJ1-2 | TRBV30 | TGTGCCTGGAGTATCAGGGTCGACTATGGCTACACCTTC | CAWSIRVDYGYTF